These T cell receptor beta chains were read from a single sample in a study of technical replicates of blood from a few donors. Sequencing was performed with immunoSEQ multiplex PCR; in TCRdb, only in-frame clones are kept and a portion is missing. The profile shows about 74,000 clones, 85% to 95% of them singletons. Sequences were obtained from T cells isolated from PBMCs. These receptors came from a human donor in good health. Each CDR3 is given with its conserved first and last residue. Each record gives: CDR3 DNA, CDR3 protein, J gene, clone size, D gene, V gene. The D gene is left open where the match is weak. Some rows have no size entry. The others give once, few or many, or a class for an expanded clone.

CDR3nt: TGTGCCAGCAGCGTAGGAGACAGCCTCTCCCAAGAGACCCAGTACTTC; CDR3aa: CASSVGDSLSQETQYF; j_gene: TRBJ2-5; abundance: once; d_gene: .; v_gene: TRBV9
CDR3nt: TGTGCCTGGAGTGCCTCGGGGAATCAGCCCCAGCATTTT; CDR3aa: CAWSASGNQPQHF; j_gene: TRBJ1-5; abundance: once; d_gene: .; v_gene: TRBV30
CDR3nt: TGTGCCAGCAGCCCGGTTGACGGGGAGCTGTTTTTT; CDR3aa: CASSPVDGELFF; j_gene: TRBJ2-2; abundance: .; d_gene: .; v_gene: TRBV11-2
CDR3nt: TGTGCCAGCAGCTTTTACAGGGGCGCTCCTCCTTTTCCCACTGAAGCTTTCTTT; CDR3aa: CASSFYRGAPPFPTEAFF; j_gene: TRBJ1-1; abundance: .; d_gene: TRBD1; v_gene: TRBV11-3
CDR3nt: TGTGCCAGCAGCGTAGGCTCTGGACGGGGGAATGAGCAGTTCTTC; CDR3aa: CASSVGSGRGNEQFF; j_gene: TRBJ2-1; abundance: .; d_gene: .; v_gene: TRBV9
CDR3nt: TGTGCCAGCAGCCTAGGACAGGGCTCTTCACCCCTCCACTTT; CDR3aa: CASSLGQGSSPLHF; j_gene: TRBJ1-6; abundance: .; d_gene: TRBD1; v_gene: TRBV11-3
CDR3nt: TGTGCCAGCAGCAAGTGGGACAGGGGGTTTCAGCCCCAGCATTTT; CDR3aa: CASSKWDRGFQPQHF; j_gene: TRBJ1-5; abundance: .; d_gene: .; v_gene: TRBV21-1
CDR3nt: TGTGCCAGCAGCTCGACTGGACAACCCAGCTCCTATAATTCACCCCTCCACTTT; CDR3aa: CASSSTGQPSSYNSPLHF; j_gene: TRBJ1-6; abundance: .; d_gene: .; v_gene: TRBV11-2
CDR3nt: TGTGCCAGCTCACCCCTTATACAGGGAGGGTCCTACAATGAGCAGTTCTTC; CDR3aa: CASSPLIQGGSYNEQFF; j_gene: TRBJ2-1; abundance: .; d_gene: .; v_gene: TRBV18
CDR3nt: TGTGCCAGCAGCGAACAGGGTATCGGCGCCGGGGAGCTGTTTTTT; CDR3aa: CASSEQGIGAGELFF; j_gene: TRBJ2-2; abundance: .; d_gene: .; v_gene: TRBV11-2
CDR3nt: TGTGCCAGCAGCAGGCCCTCCGGCGGGGGGGATGAGCAGTTCTTC; CDR3aa: CASSRPSGGGDEQFF; j_gene: TRBJ2-1; abundance: .; d_gene: TRBD2; v_gene: TRBV7-6
CDR3nt: TGTGCCAGCAGCCACCGGGACAGACCCCCCTACGAGCAGTACTTC; CDR3aa: CASSHRDRPPYEQYF; j_gene: TRBJ2-7; abundance: once; d_gene: TRBD1; v_gene: TRBV28
CDR3nt: TGTGCCAGCAGTGAGGGGGGTGCCTACGAGCAGTACTTC; CDR3aa: CASSEGGAYEQYF; j_gene: TRBJ2-7; abundance: .; d_gene: .; v_gene: TRBV2
CDR3nt: TGTGCCAGTAGCGAAACCAGACACCCATGGTTGCACTTC; CDR3aa: CASSETRHPWLHF; j_gene: TRBJ2-7; abundance: .; d_gene: .; v_gene: TRBV19
CDR3nt: TGTGCCAGCACCCAGGGGGCGAGGGGCACTGAAGCTTTCTTT; CDR3aa: CASTQGARGTEAFF; j_gene: TRBJ1-1; abundance: .; d_gene: TRBD1; v_gene: TRBV5-6
CDR3nt: TGTGCCAGCAGCAACGACAAACAGGGAAAGGGCCACTCTGGAAACACCATATATTTT; CDR3aa: CASSNDKQGKGHSGNTIYF; j_gene: TRBJ1-3; abundance: .; d_gene: .; v_gene: TRBV5-4
CDR3nt: TGCGCCAGCAGTTCCGACAGCACCCAAGAGACCCAGTACTTC; CDR3aa: CASSSDSTQETQYF; j_gene: TRBJ2-5; abundance: .; d_gene: .; v_gene: TRBV5-1
CDR3nt: TGTGCCATCAGCCTAGCCGGACAGGGGAACACTGAAGCTTTCTTT; CDR3aa: CAISLAGQGNTEAFF; j_gene: TRBJ1-1; abundance: .; d_gene: TRBD1; v_gene: TRBV10-3
CDR3nt: TGTGCCAGCAAACTACAGGGGAGGAACACTGAAGCTTTCTTT; CDR3aa: CASKLQGRNTEAFF; j_gene: TRBJ1-1; abundance: .; d_gene: TRBD1; v_gene: TRBV6-5
CDR3nt: TGCGCCAGCAGCCGGGGGGAAGGGGACAGGAGCGGTGGCTACACCTTC; CDR3aa: CASSRGEGDRSGGYTF; j_gene: TRBJ1-2; abundance: .; d_gene: TRBD1; v_gene: TRBV4-1
CDR3nt: TGTGCCAGCAGTCCTGGACAGTACCTACGAGTGCAGTACTTC; CDR3aa: CASSPGQYLRVQYF; j_gene: TRBJ2-7; abundance: once; d_gene: .; v_gene: TRBV28
CDR3nt: TGTGCCAGCACCTTACACCAGGGCAGACCAGATACGCAGTATTTT; CDR3aa: CASTLHQGRPDTQYF; j_gene: TRBJ2-3; abundance: .; d_gene: .; v_gene: TRBV6-5
CDR3nt: TGTGCCAGCAGTTTCGGGGATGCCTATGGCTACACCTTC; CDR3aa: CASSFGDAYGYTF; j_gene: TRBJ1-2; abundance: once; d_gene: .; v_gene: TRBV28
CDR3nt: TGTGCCAGCAGCGCGAGTCTCCCGGGACAGCTCACAGATACGCAGTATTTT; CDR3aa: CASSASLPGQLTDTQYF; j_gene: TRBJ2-3; abundance: .; d_gene: TRBD1; v_gene: TRBV9
CDR3nt: TGTGCCAGCAGCGTGCGGGGGCAAGAGACCCAGTACTTC; CDR3aa: CASSVRGQETQYF; j_gene: TRBJ2-5; abundance: once; d_gene: TRBD2; v_gene: TRBV9
CDR3nt: TGCGCCAGCAGCTTAACTAGCGGGAACACCGGGGAGCTGTTTTTT; CDR3aa: CASSLTSGNTGELFF; j_gene: TRBJ2-2; abundance: .; d_gene: TRBD2; v_gene: TRBV5-1
CDR3nt: TGTGCCAGTAGGCGTCAGGGGGCGGAGACCCAGTACTTC; CDR3aa: CASRRQGAETQYF; j_gene: TRBJ2-5; abundance: .; d_gene: TRBD1; v_gene: TRBV19
CDR3nt: TGTGCCAGCAGCAAAGAGGAGGGACAGCCACAAATATTCTCTAACTATGGCTACACCTTC; CDR3aa: CASSKEEGQPQIFSNYGYTF; j_gene: TRBJ1-2; abundance: .; d_gene: .; v_gene: TRBV21-1
CDR3nt: TGCGCCAGCAGTGGCTTCCCCAGGGACACTGAAGCTTTCTTT; CDR3aa: CASSGFPRDTEAFF; j_gene: TRBJ1-1; abundance: .; d_gene: .; v_gene: TRBV10-2
CDR3nt: TGTGCCAGCAGCTTGTCCGGGACACCAAACTACGAGCAGTACTTC; CDR3aa: CASSLSGTPNYEQYF; j_gene: TRBJ2-7; abundance: once; d_gene: .; v_gene: TRBV7-6
CDR3nt: TGTGCCAGCAGCTTCCCTTTGAACACTGAAGCTTTCTTT; CDR3aa: CASSFPLNTEAFF; j_gene: TRBJ1-1; abundance: .; d_gene: .; v_gene: TRBV5-6
CDR3nt: TGTGCCAGCAGATCCCCCGGAGGACCCCCGAACACCGGGGAGCTGTTTTTT; CDR3aa: CASRSPGGPPNTGELFF; j_gene: TRBJ2-2; abundance: .; d_gene: .; v_gene: TRBV7-9
CDR3nt: TGTGCCAGCAGTTACTCTCAGTCATATCAGCCCCAGCATTTT; CDR3aa: CASSYSQSYQPQHF; j_gene: TRBJ1-5; abundance: .; d_gene: .; v_gene: TRBV6-5
CDR3nt: TGTGCCAGCAGCTTAGCGTTCGGAGAGACCCAGTACTTC; CDR3aa: CASSLAFGETQYF; j_gene: TRBJ2-5; abundance: .; d_gene: .; v_gene: TRBV7-6
CDR3nt: TGTGCCAGCAGGCAGACAGGGGAAGAGCAGTACTTC; CDR3aa: CASRQTGEEQYF; j_gene: TRBJ2-7; abundance: .; d_gene: TRBD1; v_gene: TRBV7-9
CDR3nt: TGTGCCAGCAGTAGCCCGCAGGTTACGAACACTGAAGCTTTCTTT; CDR3aa: CASSSPQVTNTEAFF; j_gene: TRBJ1-1; abundance: .; d_gene: .; v_gene: TRBV6-1
CDR3nt: TGTGCCAGCAGCTCCGGGACAGGGGGACACAATGAGCAGTTCTTC; CDR3aa: CASSSGTGGHNEQFF; j_gene: TRBJ2-1; abundance: .; d_gene: TRBD1; v_gene: TRBV7-9
CDR3nt: TGTGCCAGCAATCATGTTAGTTCCGGCACCGGGGAGCTGTTTTTT; CDR3aa: CASNHVSSGTGELFF; j_gene: TRBJ2-2; abundance: .; d_gene: .; v_gene: TRBV27
CDR3nt: TGTGCCAGCAGACAGGGAGCGGACACCGGGGAGCTGTTTTTT; CDR3aa: CASRQGADTGELFF; j_gene: TRBJ2-2; abundance: .; d_gene: .; v_gene: TRBV9
CDR3nt: TGTGCCAGCAGCGCCCCCGGGAGGACTAATGAAAAACTGTTTTTT; CDR3aa: CASSAPGRTNEKLFF; j_gene: TRBJ1-4; abundance: .; d_gene: .; v_gene: TRBV11-2
CDR3nt: TGTGCCAGCAGTTTTACAGGGGGCTCCCTCTTTCAAGAGACCCAGTACTTC; CDR3aa: CASSFTGGSLFQETQYF; j_gene: TRBJ2-5; abundance: .; d_gene: TRBD1; v_gene: TRBV27
CDR3nt: TGTGCCAGCAGCGCCTTGACTAGCGGGGTTAATGAGCAGTTCTTC; CDR3aa: CASSALTSGVNEQFF; j_gene: TRBJ2-1; abundance: .; d_gene: TRBD2; v_gene: TRBV13
CDR3nt: TGTGCCAGCAGTTCCCCGAGCGGAAGCACAGATACGCAGTATTTT; CDR3aa: CASSSPSGSTDTQYF; j_gene: TRBJ2-3; abundance: .; d_gene: .; v_gene: TRBV27
CDR3nt: TGCGCCAGCAGCCAAGAGGGCAGATTGAACACTGAAGCTTTCTTT; CDR3aa: CASSQEGRLNTEAFF; j_gene: TRBJ1-1; abundance: .; d_gene: .; v_gene: TRBV4-1
CDR3nt: TGTGCCAGCAGTTACTCGCGGGACAGGATTCAGCCCCAGCATTTT; CDR3aa: CASSYSRDRIQPQHF; j_gene: TRBJ1-5; abundance: once; d_gene: TRBD1; v_gene: TRBV6-5
CDR3nt: TGCGCCAGCAGCCGTGGGACAGGGTCAAAGACCGGGGAGCTGTTTTTT; CDR3aa: CASSRGTGSKTGELFF; j_gene: TRBJ2-2; abundance: .; d_gene: TRBD1; v_gene: TRBV4-1
CDR3nt: TGTGCCAGCAGTTACCGACAGGGATTTGAGACCCAGTACTTC; CDR3aa: CASSYRQGFETQYF; j_gene: TRBJ2-5; abundance: .; d_gene: TRBD1; v_gene: TRBV6-5
CDR3nt: TGTGCCTGGGGGACAGGTTGGTCTGGCTACACCTTC; CDR3aa: CAWGTGWSGYTF; j_gene: TRBJ1-2; abundance: .; d_gene: TRBD1; v_gene: TRBV30
CDR3nt: TGTGCCAGCAGTTACCAGGGAGGGGGGCCCTACGAGCAGTACTTC; CDR3aa: CASSYQGGGPYEQYF; j_gene: TRBJ2-7; abundance: .; d_gene: .; v_gene: TRBV6-5
CDR3nt: TGTGCCAGCAGCTCGGACATGCAGTCCTACGAGCAGTACTTC; CDR3aa: CASSSDMQSYEQYF; j_gene: TRBJ2-7; abundance: .; d_gene: .; v_gene: TRBV7-9
CDR3nt: TGCGCCAGCAGCCCCACAGGCGACAGGAGCTCCTACGAGCAGTACTTC; CDR3aa: CASSPTGDRSSYEQYF; j_gene: TRBJ2-7; abundance: .; d_gene: .; v_gene: TRBV5-1
CDR3nt: TGCGCCAGCAGCCAAGACAGGGGTAGCCACGAGCAGTACTTC; CDR3aa: CASSQDRGSHEQYF; j_gene: TRBJ2-7; abundance: .; d_gene: .; v_gene: TRBV4-1
CDR3nt: TGCGCCAGCAGCTTGCTAGCATCGGAGACCCAGTACTTC; CDR3aa: CASSLLASETQYF; j_gene: TRBJ2-5; abundance: .; d_gene: .; v_gene: TRBV5-1
CDR3nt: TGTGCCAGCAGCCCCAGAGCGGGAGGTCGGGAGACCCAGTACTTC; CDR3aa: CASSPRAGGRETQYF; j_gene: TRBJ2-5; abundance: .; d_gene: TRBD2; v_gene: TRBV14
CDR3nt: TGTGCCAGCAGTCTTATGGGGGGGGGCTCCTACGAGCAGTACTTC; CDR3aa: CASSLMGGGSYEQYF; j_gene: TRBJ2-7; abundance: .; d_gene: TRBD2; v_gene: TRBV28
CDR3nt: TGCGCCAGCAGGGCCGGGACCGGGGGGCCTTACAATGAGCAGTTCTTC; CDR3aa: CASRAGTGGPYNEQFF; j_gene: TRBJ2-1; abundance: .; d_gene: .; v_gene: TRBV5-1
CDR3nt: TGCAGCGTTGAAGGGGTACACGGCAGGGTGAACACTGAAGCTTTCTTT; CDR3aa: CSVEGVHGRVNTEAFF; j_gene: TRBJ1-1; abundance: .; d_gene: .; v_gene: TRBV29-1
CDR3nt: TGTGCCTGGAGGAGGGGGGGACAGGCGAACTACGAGCAGTACTTC; CDR3aa: CAWRRGGQANYEQYF; j_gene: TRBJ2-7; abundance: .; d_gene: .; v_gene: TRBV30